These T cell receptor beta chains were read from a single sample in a study of siplizumab effects on memory and regulatory T cells. Here immunoSEQ multiplex PCR was the method, and the copy in TCRdb shows in-frame clones only, minus some. The repertoire has more than 85,000 clones, 80% to 95% of them found once; the top ten carry 1% to 1.5%. The sample was CD4+ T cells sorted from blood. All receptors come from a human donor in good health. CDR3s include the opening cysteine and the closing phenylalanine or tryptophan. D genes are given only for firm matches. A row's size may be missing; if present it is once, few, many or a size class.

J	size	D	V	DNA	CDR3
TRBJ2-7	.	TRBD1	TRBV4-1	TGCGCCAGCAGCCAAGACGGCAGGGGGAAGTACGAGCAGTACTTC	CASSQDGRGKYEQYF
TRBJ2-5	.	TRBD2	TRBV5-4	TGTGCCAGCAGCTTTGAGGGAGGGCCCCTCGGAGAGACCCAGTACTTC	CASSFEGGPLGETQYF
TRBJ1-4	.	.	TRBV4-1	TGCGCCAGCAGCCAACAACAGGGATTTAATGAAAAACTGTTTTTT	CASSQQQGFNEKLFF
TRBJ1-2	.	TRBD1	TRBV28	TGTGCCAGCCGCTACGGGACAGGATCGAGCTACACCTTC	CASRYGTGSSYTF
TRBJ1-5	.	.	TRBV5-1	TGCGCCAGCAGCTTGGAGGCAGGAGATCAGCCCCAGCATTTT	CASSLEAGDQPQHF
TRBJ2-7	.	.	TRBV4-1	TGCGCCAGCAGCCAACAAGATTCGGGGTCCCCCTTCTACGAGCAGTACTTC	CASSQQDSGSPFYEQYF
TRBJ2-1	.	TRBD2	TRBV7-8	TGTGCCAGCAGCTTAGTTACTAGCGGGAATACAGAGCAGTTCTTC	CASSLVTSGNTEQFF
TRBJ2-2	.	.	TRBV12-5	TGTGCTAGTGGTTTGGAGACAGTCTTCGGGGAGCTGTTTTTT	CASGLETVFGELFF
TRBJ2-2	once	.	TRBV25-1	TGTGCCAGCAGGACCCCGAACACCGGGGAGCTGTTTTTT	CASRTPNTGELFF
TRBJ1-5	.	.	TRBV27	TGTGCCAGCAGTCGGAGAACAGGGCGGTTCGATCAGCCCCAGCATTTT	CASSRRTGRFDQPQHF
TRBJ2-7	.	.	TRBV2	TGTGCCAGCAGTACCAGGGTCTACGAGCAGTACTTC	CASSTRVYEQYF
TRBJ2-3	.	.	TRBV19	TGTGCCAGTAGTCCTTTCAGCACAGATACGCAGTATTTT	CASSPFSTDTQYF
TRBJ2-3	.	TRBD2	TRBV19	TGTGCCAGTAGTATAGAGACTAGCGGGACGTCTAGCACAGATACGCAGTATTTT	CASSIETSGTSSTDTQYF